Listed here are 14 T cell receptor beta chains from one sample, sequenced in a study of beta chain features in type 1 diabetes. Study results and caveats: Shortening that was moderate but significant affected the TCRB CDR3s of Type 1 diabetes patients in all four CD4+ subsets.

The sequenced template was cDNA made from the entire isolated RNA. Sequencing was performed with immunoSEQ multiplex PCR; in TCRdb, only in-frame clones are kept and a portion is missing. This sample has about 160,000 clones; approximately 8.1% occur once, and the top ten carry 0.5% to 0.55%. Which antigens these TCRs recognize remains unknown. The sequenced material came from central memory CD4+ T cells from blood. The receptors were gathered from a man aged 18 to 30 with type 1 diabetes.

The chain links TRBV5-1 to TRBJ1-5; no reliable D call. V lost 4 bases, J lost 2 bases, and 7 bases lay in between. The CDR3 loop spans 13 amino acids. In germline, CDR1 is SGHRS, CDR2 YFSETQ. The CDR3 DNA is TGCGCCAGCAGCCCCCAGGGCAATCAGCCCCAGCATTTT. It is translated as CASSPQGNQPQHF.

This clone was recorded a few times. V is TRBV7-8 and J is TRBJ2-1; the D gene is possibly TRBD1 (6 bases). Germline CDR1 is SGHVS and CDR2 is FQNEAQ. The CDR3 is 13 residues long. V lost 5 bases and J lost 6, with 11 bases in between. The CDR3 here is CASSAGQINEQFF. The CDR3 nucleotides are TGTGCCAGCAGCGCCGGACAGATCAATGAGCAGTTCTTC. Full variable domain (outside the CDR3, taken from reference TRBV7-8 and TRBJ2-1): GAGVSQSPRYKVAKRGQDVALRCDPISGHVSLFWYQQALGQGPEFLTYFQNEAQLDKSGLPSDRFFAERPEGSVSTLKIQRTQQEDSAVYLCASSAGQINEQFFGPGTRLTVL.

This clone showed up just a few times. Here the CDR3 reads CSGTGLEEQYF. The CDR3 DNA reads as TGCAGCGGGACAGGGTTGGAAGAGCAGTACTTC. The chain employs TRBV29-1 and TRBJ2-5, with 8 bases matching TRBD1. Germline CDR1 reads SQVTM; CDR2 reads ANQGSEA. The junction had 9 bases not matched to a gene; V was cut back by 7 bases and J by 11 bases. This CDR3 region has 11 residues.

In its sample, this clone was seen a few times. CDR3 loop: CASSQVGQGSYTF. The DNA of the CDR3 is TGCGCCAGCAGCCAAGTGGGACAGGGGAGCTACACCTTC. The V call is TRBV4-1, the J call TRBJ1-2, with 10 nucleotides matching TRBD1. Trimming took 1 base from V and 9 from J; bases not matched to a gene: 2. This CDR3 is built from 13 residues. Germline V gene data show CDR1 as MGHRA and CDR2 as YSYEKL.

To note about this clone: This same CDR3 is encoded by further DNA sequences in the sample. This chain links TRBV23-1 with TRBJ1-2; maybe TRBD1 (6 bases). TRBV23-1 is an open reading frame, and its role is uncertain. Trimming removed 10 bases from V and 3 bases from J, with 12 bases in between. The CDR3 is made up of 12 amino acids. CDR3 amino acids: CATHQGYYGYTF. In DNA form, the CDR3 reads TGCGCCACTCATCAGGGGTACTATGGCTACACCTTC.

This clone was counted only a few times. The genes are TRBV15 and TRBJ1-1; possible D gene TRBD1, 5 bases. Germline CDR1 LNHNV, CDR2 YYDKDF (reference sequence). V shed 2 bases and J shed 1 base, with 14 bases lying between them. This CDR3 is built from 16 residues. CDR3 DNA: TGTGCCACCAGCAGAAGCGGGGACGGGGCGAACACTGAAGCTTTCTTT. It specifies CATSRSGDGANTEAFF. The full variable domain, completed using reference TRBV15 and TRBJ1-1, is DAMVIQNPRYQVTQFGKPVTLSCSQTLNHNVMYWYQQKSSQAPKLLFHYYDKDFNNEADTPDNFQSRRPNTSFCFLDIRSPGLGDTAMYLCATSRSGDGANTEAFFGQGTRLTVV.

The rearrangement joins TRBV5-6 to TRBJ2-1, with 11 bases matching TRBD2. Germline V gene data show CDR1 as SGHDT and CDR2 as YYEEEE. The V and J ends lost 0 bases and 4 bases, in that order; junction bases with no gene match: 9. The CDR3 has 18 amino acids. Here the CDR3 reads CASSLERSGGALYNEQFF. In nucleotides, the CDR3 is TGTGCCAGCAGCTTGGAGCGTAGCGGGGGGGCGTTGTACAATGAGCAGTTCTTC.

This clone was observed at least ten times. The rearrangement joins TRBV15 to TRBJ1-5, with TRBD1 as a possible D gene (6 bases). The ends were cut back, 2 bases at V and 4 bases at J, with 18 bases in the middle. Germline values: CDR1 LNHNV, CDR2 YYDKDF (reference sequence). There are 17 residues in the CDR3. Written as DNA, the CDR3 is TGTGCCACCAGCAGAATCCATCAGTCGACAGGAAATCAGCCCCAGCATTTT. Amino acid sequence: CATSRIHQSTGNQPQHF.

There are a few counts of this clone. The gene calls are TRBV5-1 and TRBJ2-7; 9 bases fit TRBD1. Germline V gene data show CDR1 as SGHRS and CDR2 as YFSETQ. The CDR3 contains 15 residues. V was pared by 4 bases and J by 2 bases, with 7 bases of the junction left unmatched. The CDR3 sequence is CASSAMTGGAYEQYF. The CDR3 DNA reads TGCGCCAGCAGCGCTATGACAGGGGGGGCCTACGAGCAGTACTTC.

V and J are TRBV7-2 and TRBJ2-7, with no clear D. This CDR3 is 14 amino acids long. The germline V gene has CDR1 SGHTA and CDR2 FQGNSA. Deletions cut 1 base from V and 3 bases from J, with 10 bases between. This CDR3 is CASSLVVSRYEQYF. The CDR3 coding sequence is TGTGCCAGCAGCTTAGTCGTCTCCCGCTACGAGCAGTACTTC.

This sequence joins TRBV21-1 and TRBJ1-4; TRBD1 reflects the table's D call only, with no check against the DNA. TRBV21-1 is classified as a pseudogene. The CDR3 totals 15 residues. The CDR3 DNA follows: TGTGCCAGCAGCAAAGAACAGGGCCTGGCGCAAAAACTGTTTTTT. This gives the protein CASSKEQGLAQKLFF.

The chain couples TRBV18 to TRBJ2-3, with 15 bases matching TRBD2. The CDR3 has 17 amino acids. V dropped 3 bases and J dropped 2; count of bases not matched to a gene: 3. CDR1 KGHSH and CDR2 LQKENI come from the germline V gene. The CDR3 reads CASSPGTSGGPTDTQYF. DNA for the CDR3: TGTGCCAGCTCACCGGGGACTAGCGGGGGGCCCACAGATACGCAGTATTTT.

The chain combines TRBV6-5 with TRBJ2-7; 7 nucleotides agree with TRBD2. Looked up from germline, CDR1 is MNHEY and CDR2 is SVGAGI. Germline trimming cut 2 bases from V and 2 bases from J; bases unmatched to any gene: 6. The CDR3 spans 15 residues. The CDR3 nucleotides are TGTGCCAGCAGTTACGGCGGGAGTGTAACCTACGAGCAGTACTTC. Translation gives CASSYGGSVTYEQYF.

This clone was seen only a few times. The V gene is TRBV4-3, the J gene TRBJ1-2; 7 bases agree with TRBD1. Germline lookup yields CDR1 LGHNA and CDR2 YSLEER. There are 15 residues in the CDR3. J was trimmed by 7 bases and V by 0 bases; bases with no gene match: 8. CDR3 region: CASSQDRGKGSGYTF. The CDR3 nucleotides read TGCGCCAGCAGCCAAGACAGGGGGAAGGGATCTGGCTACACCTTC.